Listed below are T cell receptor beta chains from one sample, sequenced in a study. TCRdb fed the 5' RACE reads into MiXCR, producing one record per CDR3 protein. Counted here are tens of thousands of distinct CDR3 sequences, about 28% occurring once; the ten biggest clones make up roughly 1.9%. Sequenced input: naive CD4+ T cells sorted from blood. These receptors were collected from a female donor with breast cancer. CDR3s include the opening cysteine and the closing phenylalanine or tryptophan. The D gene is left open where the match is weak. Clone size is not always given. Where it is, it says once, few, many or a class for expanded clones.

CSASLGPTEQFF,TGCAGCGCCTCCCTGGGCCCCACGGAGCAGTTCTTC,12,TRBV29-1,TRBJ2-1,.,.
CASSSAGLSNTGELFF,TGTGCCAGCAGCTCAGCCGGACTATCGAACACCGGGGAGCTGTTTTTT,16,TRBV7-2,TRBJ2-2,.,few
CAWSSGGSSYNEQFF,TGTGCCTGGAGCTCGGGCGGGAGCTCCTACAATGAGCAGTTCTTC,15,TRBV30,TRBJ2-1,TRBD2,.
CASSLDGGEYNNQPQHF,TGTGCCAGCAGCTTAGACGGGGGCGAATATAACAATCAGCCCCAGCATTTT,17,TRBV7-9,TRBJ1-5,.,.
CASSRTRGAAGGSQFF,TGTGCCAGCAGCCGTACCCGGGGAGCGGCCGGGGGGTCGCAGTTCTTC,16,TRBV6-2/TRBV6-3,TRBJ2-1,TRBD2,many
CASSWGGRTFTDTQYF,TGTGCCAGCAGCTGGGGGGGCCGGACGTTCACAGATACGCAGTATTTT,16,TRBV7-2,TRBJ2-3,.,many
CASSLGTSLAFDTQYF,TGCGCCAGCAGCCTGGGGACTAGCCTGGCGTTCGATACGCAGTATTTT,16,TRBV5-1,TRBJ2-3,TRBD2,once
CSARDRFNSPLHF,TGCAGCGCCCGAGACAGGTTTAATTCACCCCTCCACTTT,13,TRBV29-1,TRBJ1-6,.,few
CASSQGRTHGTQYF,TGTGCCAGCAGCCAAGGACGGACCCACGGGACCCAGTACTTC,14,TRBV3-1,TRBJ2-5,.,.
CASSATRLAGGDEQFF,TGTGCCAGCAGCGCGACCCGACTAGCGGGAGGCGATGAGCAGTTCTTC,16,TRBV12-3/TRBV12-4,TRBJ2-1,TRBD2,.
CASSPRATGENIQYF,TGTGCCAGCAGCCCGAGGGCGACAGGAGAAAACATTCAGTACTTC,15,TRBV9,TRBJ2-4,.,medium-sized
CANSLVELAGGTDTQYF,TGTGCCAACAGCTTAGTCGAACTAGCGGGAGGGACAGATACGCAGTATTTT,17,TRBV7-6,TRBJ2-3,TRBD2,.
CASWYRGLSGANVLTF,TGTGCCAGCTGGTACAGGGGGCTTTCAGGGGCCAACGTCCTGACTTTC,16,TRBV6-2/TRBV6-3,TRBJ2-6,TRBD1,.
CASSPRDSPSYGYTF,TGTGCCAGCAGCCCCCGGGACAGTCCGTCCTATGGCTACACCTTC,15,TRBV7-8,TRBJ1-2,TRBD1,many
CASSQQPTSGRQYEQFF,TGTGCCAGCAGCCAACAACCGACTAGCGGGAGACAATATGAGCAGTTCTTC,17,TRBV7-6,TRBJ2-1,TRBD2,.
CASSFDGGRTNEKLFF,TGCGCCAGCAGCTTTGATGGGGGGCGGACTAATGAAAAACTGTTTTTT,16,TRBV5-1,TRBJ1-4,.,.
CASSVNRDSYTDTQYF,TGTGCCAGCAGTGTCAACCGGGACTCCTACACAGATACGCAGTATTTT,16,TRBV12-3/TRBV12-4,TRBJ2-3,.,few
CASSVEGSNQPQHF,TGTGCCAGCAGCGTAGAGGGGAGCAATCAGCCCCAGCATTTT,14,TRBV9,TRBJ1-5,.,.
CASSASGYNEQFF,TGTGCCAGCAGTGCCAGCGGATACAATGAGCAGTTCTTC,13,TRBV6-6,TRBJ2-1,.,few
CASRIRQGVEQYF,TGTGCCAGCAGAATTCGGCAGGGAGTCGAGCAGTACTTC,13,TRBV2,TRBJ2-7,.,once
CASQAGTSTDTQYF,TGTGCCAGTCAAGCCGGGACTAGCACAGATACGCAGTATTTT,14,TRBV6-6,TRBJ2-3,.,.
CSATKDVLAKNIQYF,TGCAGTGCTACAAAAGACGTACTAGCCAAAAACATTCAGTACTTC,15,TRBV20-1,TRBJ2-4,.,.
CASQLGQSNTGELFF,TGTGCCAGCCAATTGGGGCAGAGCAACACCGGGGAGCTGTTTTTT,15,TRBV9,TRBJ2-2,.,.
CATSRGASGFQETQYF,TGTGCCACCAGCAGAGGGGCTAGCGGGTTCCAAGAGACCCAGTACTTC,16,TRBV15,TRBJ2-5,TRBD2,many
CASRTGQTYGYTF,TGTGCCAGCAGGACCGGACAGACCTATGGCTACACCTTC,13,TRBV6-1,TRBJ1-2,.,few
CASSQASIGDYGYTF,TGTGCCAGCAGCCAAGCCTCGATAGGGGACTATGGCTACACCTTC,15,TRBV3-1,TRBJ1-2,.,.
CASSQGGRLPSSTDTQYF,TGCGCCAGCAGCCAGGGTGGGAGACTACCTAGTAGCACAGATACGCAGTATTTT,18,TRBV4-1,TRBJ2-3,.,.
CASSLEGQPQHF,TGTGCCAGCAGCTTAGAGGGTCAGCCCCAGCATTTT,12,TRBV7-2,TRBJ1-5,.,.
CATSDGGFTDTQYF,TGTGCCACCAGTGATGGGGGATTCACAGATACGCAGTATTTT,14,TRBV24-1,TRBJ2-3,.,.
CASSQDIHLSSYNEQFF,TGTGCCAGCAGCCAAGATATCCACCTGAGCTCCTACAATGAGCAGTTCTTC,17,TRBV4-2,TRBJ2-1,.,few
CASSDRQGWTNYGYTF,TGTGCCAGCAGTGACAGACAGGGATGGACTAACTATGGCTACACCTTC,16,TRBV6-1,TRBJ1-2,TRBD1,.
CASKTGRTYEQYF,TGTGCCAGTAAAACGGGACGCACCTACGAGCAGTACTTC,13,TRBV6-1,TRBJ2-7,.,.
CATTDLSGTDTQYF,TGTGCCACCACCGACCTTTCGGGCACAGATACGCAGTATTTT,14,TRBV6-2/TRBV6-3,TRBJ2-3,.,many
CASSARDRGLGYTF,TGTGCCAGCAGCGCACGGGACAGGGGGCTTGGCTACACCTTC,14,TRBV9,TRBJ1-2,TRBD1,.
CASSLQGWGTQYF,TGTGCCAGCAGCTTACAGGGGTGGGGGACCCAGTACTTC,13,TRBV7-2,TRBJ2-5,.,.
CASSPWGDTEAFF,TGTGCCAGCAGCCCCTGGGGCGACACTGAAGCTTTCTTT,13,TRBV3-1,TRBJ1-1,.,few
CASSESGYDGYTF,TGTGCCAGCAGTGAATCCGGGTACGATGGCTACACCTTC,13,TRBV6-1,TRBJ1-2,.,few
CASSSLTTDTQYF,TGTGCCAGCAGTTCCCTTACCACAGATACGCAGTATTTT,13,TRBV12-3/TRBV12-4,TRBJ2-3,.,.
CASSPGTSGGAMGRRDEQFF,TGTGCCAGCAGCCCAGGGACTAGCGGGGGGGCAATGGGTCGGCGTGATGAGCAGTTCTTC,20,TRBV7-3,TRBJ2-1,TRBD2,.
CASSLRLRLMAGGEKLFF,TGTGCCAGCAGCTTGAGACTTCGGTTAATGGCAGGGGGTGAAAAACTGTTTTTT,18,TRBV5-5,TRBJ1-4,TRBD1,.
CASSRQGVHEQYF,TGTGCCAGCAGTCGACAGGGGGTCCACGAGCAGTACTTC,13,TRBV12-3/TRBV12-4,TRBJ2-7,TRBD1,.
CASSQAGQGGYGYTF,TGCGCCAGCAGCCAAGCCGGGCAGGGGGGCTATGGCTACACCTTC,15,TRBV4-1,TRBJ1-2,TRBD1,many
CASSIGPNYGYTF,TGCGCCAGCAGTATCGGACCTAACTATGGCTACACCTTC,13,TRBV10-1,TRBJ1-2,.,.
CSASRWVSYNEQFF,TGCAGTGCTAGTAGGTGGGTCTCCTACAATGAGCAGTTCTTC,14,TRBV20-1,TRBJ2-1,.,few
CASSQESVASYNEQFF,TGCGCCAGCAGCCAAGAGTCGGTGGCCTCCTACAATGAGCAGTTCTTC,16,TRBV4-3,TRBJ2-1,.,.
CASSLSAGETGELFF,TGTGCCAGCAGCTTAAGTGCGGGAGAAACCGGGGAGCTGTTTTTT,15,TRBV7-3,TRBJ2-2,TRBD2,.
CASSYSNSGVYNEQFF,TGTGCCAGCAGTTACTCGAATAGCGGGGTTTACAATGAGCAGTTCTTC,16,TRBV6-5,TRBJ2-1,TRBD2,few
CASGDNSGYLGDEQFF,TGCGCCAGCGGAGACAATAGCGGGTACTTAGGTGATGAGCAGTTCTTC,16,TRBV5-1,TRBJ2-1,TRBD2,.
CASSLDRAGGNQPQHF,TGCGCCAGCAGCCTTGACAGGGCAGGGGGCAATCAGCCCCAGCATTTT,16,TRBV5-1,TRBJ1-5,TRBD1,.
CASSQDWTSGFYNEQFF,TGCGCCAGCAGCCAAGATTGGACTAGCGGTTTCTACAATGAGCAGTTCTTC,17,TRBV4-3,TRBJ2-1,TRBD2,.
CASSPSGAVTDTQYF,TGCGCCAGCAGCCCTAGCGGGGCCGTGACAGATACGCAGTATTTT,15,TRBV5-1,TRBJ2-3,TRBD2,.
CSARESRTSGRAEQFF,TGCAGTGCTAGAGAATCACGGACTAGCGGGAGAGCTGAGCAGTTCTTC,16,TRBV20-1,TRBJ2-1,TRBD2,few
CASGSWGAGYGYTF,TGTGCCAGCGGCTCTTGGGGGGCCGGTTATGGCTACACCTTC,14,TRBV5-6,TRBJ1-2,.,.
CASSKVRRVFNQPQHF,TGTGCCAGCAGCAAAGTTCGGAGGGTTTTCAATCAGCCCCAGCATTTT,16,TRBV21-1,TRBJ1-5,.,.
CASSIDREGYTF,TGCGCCAGCAGCATCGACAGGGAAGGCTACACCTTC,12,TRBV5-1,TRBJ1-2,TRBD1,few
CASTIDRASYEQYF,TGTGCCAGCACCATCGACAGGGCTTCCTACGAGCAGTACTTC,14,TRBV5-5,TRBJ2-7,TRBD1,few